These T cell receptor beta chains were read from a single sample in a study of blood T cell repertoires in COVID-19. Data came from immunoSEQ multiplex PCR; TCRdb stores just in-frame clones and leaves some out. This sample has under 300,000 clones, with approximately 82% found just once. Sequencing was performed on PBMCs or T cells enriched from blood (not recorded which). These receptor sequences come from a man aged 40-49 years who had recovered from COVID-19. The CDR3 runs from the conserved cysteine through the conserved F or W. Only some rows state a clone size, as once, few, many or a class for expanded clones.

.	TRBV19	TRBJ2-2	CASSTLAGNTGELFF
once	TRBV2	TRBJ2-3	CASSGGLAGGEDTQYF
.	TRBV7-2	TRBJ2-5	CASSLDTSRGETQYF
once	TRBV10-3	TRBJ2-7	CAISGRAGQTTPYEQYF
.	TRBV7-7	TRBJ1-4	CASSLSGTGVEKLFF
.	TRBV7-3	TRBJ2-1	CASSFTTGVGEQFF
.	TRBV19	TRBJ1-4	CASRRGGLEEKLFF
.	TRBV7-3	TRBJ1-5	CASSLGGDQPQHF
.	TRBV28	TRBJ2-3	CASSLWALGRTDTQYF
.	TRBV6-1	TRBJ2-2	CASSDNTAGELFF
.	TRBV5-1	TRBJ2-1	CASSTLWGASGDNEQFF
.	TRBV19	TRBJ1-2	CASTIFYGYTF
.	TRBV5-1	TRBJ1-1	CASSSEPRYLNTEAFF
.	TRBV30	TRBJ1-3	CAWSAPPSGNTIYF
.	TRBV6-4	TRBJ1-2	CASSDHGGIDGYTF
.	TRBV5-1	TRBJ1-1	CASSPWDRLNTEAFF
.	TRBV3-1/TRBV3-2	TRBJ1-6	CASSFRTEGNSPLHF
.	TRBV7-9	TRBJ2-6	CASSTGSTALSGVLTF
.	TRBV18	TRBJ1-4	CASSMDRNEKLFF
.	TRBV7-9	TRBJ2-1	CASSSRAGGPQNEQFF
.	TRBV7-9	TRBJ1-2	CASSFSGGGYTF
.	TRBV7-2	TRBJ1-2	CASSTPGTGGRGYTF
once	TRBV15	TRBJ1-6	CATSRESGSSLHF
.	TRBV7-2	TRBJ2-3	CASSLNRGDTQYF
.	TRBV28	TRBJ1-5	CASRSTYSNQPQHF
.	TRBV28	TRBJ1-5	CASSLLQTGVQPQHF
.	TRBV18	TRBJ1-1	CASSPKQVRLTEAFF
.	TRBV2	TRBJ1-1	CASSKTDEAFF
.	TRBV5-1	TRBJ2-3	CASSLTRVGVSDTQYF
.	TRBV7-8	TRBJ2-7	CASSQRGTNEQYF
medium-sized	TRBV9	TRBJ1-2	CASTGDSANYGYTF
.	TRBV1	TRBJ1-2	CTSSLNRQGRDYGYTF
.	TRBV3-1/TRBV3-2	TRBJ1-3	CASSQTGNTIYF
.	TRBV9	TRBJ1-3	CASSFTQGGPSGNTIYF
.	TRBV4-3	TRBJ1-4	CASSQDLPRHRVNEKLFF
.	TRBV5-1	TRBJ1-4	CASSLGDFRGYEKLFF
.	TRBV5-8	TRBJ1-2	CASSFEQGIGGYTF
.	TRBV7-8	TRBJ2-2	CASSPSGRSTGELFF
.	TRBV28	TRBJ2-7	CASTQGAYEQYF
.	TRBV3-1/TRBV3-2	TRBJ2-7	CASSPWTSGRVEQYF